This TCR beta chain was identified during a study of cytomegalovirus exposure and HLA in healthy donors. Study-wide results and limits: Association of fewer than 20,000 TCR beta sequences with HLA alleles was found at 0.05 false discovery rate in a later analysis.

To note about this clone: As yet, its antigen is unknown.

The PCR ran on 60 Vbeta and 13 Jbeta primers. Sequencing used immunoSEQ multiplex PCR; TCRdb keeps in-frame clones, though not all of them. The sample yields 240,000 or so clones, about four fifths seen once. V was pared by 6 bases and J by 4 bases, with 5 bases of the junction left unmatched. This CDR3 contains 14 residues. Germline V gene lookup returns CDR1 MNHNY and CDR2 SVGAGI (reference sequence). Material: PBMCs. The chain recombines TRBV6-6 with TRBJ1-5; 8 nucleotides align to TRBD1. The TCR was taken from a woman in her thirties or forties in good health and CMV-seropositive. DNA for the CDR3: TGTGCCAGCAGAAGACAGGGGAGTAATCAGCCCCAGCATTTT. Its translation: CASRRQGSNQPQHF.